These 21 T cell receptor beta chains were all obtained from the same sample, sequenced in a study of cytomegalovirus exposure and HLA in healthy donors. The PCR had 60 Vbeta and 13 Jbeta primers. Assay: immunoSEQ multiplex PCR; the TCRdb copy retains only in-frame clones and omits some. This sample carries about 140,000 clones, 55% to 80% of them seen once, and the ten largest clones take 2% to 2.5%. The sample taken for sequencing was PBMCs. The receptor set was obtained from a woman in her forties in good health and CMV-seronegative.

The gene calls are TRBV7-8 and TRBJ2-2; D might be TRBD2 (7 bases). Germline CDR1 reads SGHVS; CDR2 reads FQNEAQ. Trimming shortened V by 2 bases and J by 3 bases, and 13 bases separated the two germline ends. CDR3 length: 16 amino acids. The CDR3 DNA is TGTGCCAGCAGCTTATACGGGGGGCGGGACACCGGGGAGCTGTTTTTT. It encodes CASSLYGGRDTGELFF.

This clone occurred a few times. The chain combines TRBV6-5 with TRBJ1-1; TRBD1 aligns across 8 bases. The germline CDR1 and CDR2 sequences are MNHEY and SVGAGI. The J segment lost 6 bases and the V segment lost 6 bases, leaving 6 bases of the junction unmatched. The CDR3 is 13 residues long. This CDR3 reads CASSRGRVPEAFF. As DNA, the CDR3 is TGTGCCAGCAGCAGGGGGCGGGTTCCTGAAGCTTTCTTT.

V is TRBV10-3 and J is TRBJ1-6; 10 bases align to TRBD1. From germline, CDR1 is ENHRY and CDR2 SYGVKD. The CDR3 contains 15 residues. V dropped 6 bases and J dropped 8; count of bases not matched to a gene: 7. CDR3 in DNA: TGTGCCATCAGGAACCGGACAGGGGGGCATTCACCCCTCCACTTT. Encoded protein: CAIRNRTGGHSPLHF.

CDR3 nucleotides: TGTGCCAGCAGAAGTGAGTATGGCTACACCTTC. Its protein is CASRSEYGYTF. The genes are TRBV6-1 and TRBJ1-2; D not resolved. The CDR3 has 11 residues. Germline CDR1 and CDR2: MNHNS and SASEGT. Trimming took off 6 bases at V and 5 bases at J, with 7 bases between the two ends.

The V and J genes are TRBV29-1 and TRBJ2-1, with D possibly TRBD1 on 5 matching bases. Germline-derived CDR1 and CDR2 are SQVTM and ANQGSEA. The CDR3 runs 13 residues. Trimming pared 3 bases from V and 10 bases from J, leaving 16 bases between. CDR3 sequence (DNA): TGCAGCGTTGACAGGGCACCTTACAGGGAGCAGTTCTTC. Protein sequence: CSVDRAPYREQFF.

This clone was observed a handful of times. This chain connects TRBV7-9 to TRBJ2-1; TRBD1 matches 7 bases. Germline assignment: CDR1 SEHNR and CDR2 FQNEAQ (reference sequence). This CDR3 region has 16 residues. The J segment lost 5 bases and the V segment lost 6 bases, leaving 13 bases of the junction unmatched. The CDR3 protein is CASSPIRGRWDNEQFF. CDR3 sequence (DNA): TGTGCCAGCAGTCCAATTAGGGGGCGCTGGGACAATGAGCAGTTCTTC.

This clone has more than one count but fewer than ten. The rearrangement uses TRBV7-9 and TRBJ1-2, with 9 bases aligning to TRBD1. This CDR3 contains 14 residues. The germline V gene encodes CDR1 SEHNR and CDR2 FQNEAQ (reference sequence). The V segment lost 1 base and the J segment 8 bases; nucleotides outside the gene matches: 5. DNA for the CDR3: TGTGCCAGCAGCTTAGGGGACAGGGATGACGGCTACACCTTC. This encodes CASSLGDRDDGYTF.

The rearrangement joins TRBV19 to TRBJ1-1, with 7 bases identical to TRBD1. The CDR3 length is 14 residues. The trim removed 1 base at V and 7 bases at J, leaving 6 bases unmatched. Germline V gives CDR1 LNHDA, CDR2 SQIVND (reference sequence). This CDR3 reads CASSIVDRAVEAFF. The CDR3 coding sequence is TGTGCCAGTAGTATAGTCGACAGGGCAGTTGAAGCTTTCTTT.

The chain is built from TRBV28 and TRBJ2-3; TRBD1 aligns across 9 bases. The CDR3 has 14 residues. Germline assignment: CDR1 MDHEN and CDR2 SYDVKM. V lost 8 bases to trimming and J lost 1 base; unmatched junction nucleotides: 4. Written as DNA, the CDR3 is TGTGCCAGCTCAAGGGACAGGGGCACAGATACGCAGTATTTT. This encodes CASSRDRGTDTQYF. The whole variable domain, filled in from reference TRBV28 and TRBJ2-3, reads DVKVTQSSRYLVKRTGEKVFLECVQDMDHENMFWYRQDPGLGLRLIYFSYDVKMKEKGDIPEGYSVSREKKERFSLILESASTNQTSMYLCASSRDRGTDTQYFGPGTRLTVL.

This clone was seen a handful of times. CDR3 DNA sequence: TGTGCCAGCAGCTTCGACAGGGACACTGAAGCTTTCTTT. Translated: CASSFDRDTEAFF. The V call is TRBV6-4, the J call TRBJ1-1; 7 positions match TRBD1. Losses at the gene ends were 6 bases for V and 3 bases for J; bases not matched to a gene: 4. Germline-derived CDR1 and CDR2 are MRHNA and SNTAGT. The length of the CDR3 is 13 residues.

J is TRBJ1-1 and V is TRBV7-3; no reliable D call. This CDR3 contains 12 residues. Between the trimmed V and J ends, which lost 4 bases and 1 base, there was a span of 4 bases. CDR1 is SGHTA, CDR2 FQGTGA, per germline. CDR3 region: CASSSWNTEAFF. Here the CDR3 DNA reads TGTGCCAGCAGCTCCTGGAACACTGAAGCTTTCTTT.

The chain uses TRBV27 and TRBJ2-5; 10 bases map to TRBD1. Germline CDR1 MNHEY, CDR2 SMNVEV (reference sequence). This CDR3 region has 16 residues. Trimming removed 6 bases from V and 5 bases from J; junction bases left unmatched: 12. CDR3 DNA: TGTGCCAGCAGAGCCCCAGGGACAGGGGTTTGGGAGACCCAGTACTTC. Amino acid sequence: CASRAPGTGVWETQYF.

Notes on this clone: The same CDR3 arises from other DNA sequences in this sample as well. This chain connects TRBV5-1 to TRBJ1-2; 9 bases align to TRBD1. Germline assignment: CDR1 SGHRS and CDR2 YFSETQ. This CDR3 has 12 residues. Germline trimming cut 4 bases from V and 8 bases from J; bases unmatched to any gene: 3. CDR3 region: CASSRDRDGYTF. The CDR3 DNA is TGCGCCAGCAGCCGGGACAGGGACGGCTACACCTTC. Looking up the rest from reference TRBV5-1 and TRBJ1-2 gives the full variable domain: KAGVTQTPRYLIKTRGQQVTLSCSPISGHRSVSWYQQTPGQGLQFLFEYFSETQRNKGNFPGRFSGRQFSNSRSEMNVSTLELGDSALYLCASSRDRDGYTFGSGTRLTVV.

This clone was seen a handful of times. V gene TRBV2 combines with J gene TRBJ1-1; possibly TRBD1 for D (6 bases). V gave up 6 bases and J gave up 2 bases, with 13 bases separating them. Germline-derived CDR1 and CDR2 are SNHLY and FYNNEI. This CDR3 is built from 14 residues. DNA of the CDR3: TGTGCCAGCAGAACAGGGACCTACAACACTGAAGCTTTCTTT. Its protein product is CASRTGTYNTEAFF.

This chain uses TRBV7-8 with TRBJ1-1; no clear D gene. The V gene's germline CDR1 is SGHVS and CDR2 FQNEAQ. The CDR3 runs to 14 residues. V lost 3 bases to trimming and J lost 3 bases, with 11 bases between them. CDR3 nucleotide sequence: TGTGCCAGCAGCTTTCAGAGGCACTACACTGAAGCTTTCTTT. Protein: CASSFQRHYTEAFF.

Comment on this clone: Different DNA sequences within this sample yield the same CDR3. The V and J genes are TRBV5-4 and TRBJ2-5; TRBD1 matches at 12 bases. The V segment lost 3 bases and the J segment 2 bases; nucleotides outside the gene matches: 8. The germline V gene encodes CDR1 SGHNT and CDR2 YYREEE (reference sequence). The CDR3 is 17 amino acids. For the CDR3, the DNA is TGTGCCAGCAGCTATGGGACAGGGGGCTTTCGGCAAGAGACCCAGTACTTC. Translating it yields CASSYGTGGFRQETQYF. Supplemented by reference TRBV5-4 and TRBJ2-5, the full variable domain reads ETGVTQSPTHLIKTRGQQVTLRCSSQSGHNTVSWYQQALGQGPQFIFQYYREEENGRGNFPPRFSGLQFPNYSSELNVNALELDDSALYLCASSYGTGGFRQETQYFGPGTRLLVL.

The chain couples TRBV25-1 to TRBJ1-2, with a weak D call TRBD1 (6 bases). V was trimmed by 4 bases and J by 1 base, leaving 7 bases between them. The germline V gene encodes CDR1 MGHDK and CDR2 SYGVNS. The CDR3 sequence is 13 residues long. CDR3 nucleotides: TGTGCCAGCAGTGGGACAGTTAACTATGGCTACACCTTC. It specifies CASSGTVNYGYTF.

V is TRBV27 and J is TRBJ2-3, with 10 nucleotides matching TRBD2. Germline V gene sequence: CDR1 MNHEY, CDR2 SMNVEV (reference sequence). The CDR3 length is 18 residues. V dropped 5 bases and J dropped 5; count of bases not matched to a gene: 16. The CDR3 DNA sequence: TGTGCCAGCAGTCGCCGGGACAGAAGCGGGGGGGCCGGAGATACGCAGTATTTT. It specifies CASSRRDRSGGAGDTQYF.

This clone was observed a few times. The chain is built from TRBV19 and TRBJ1-4, with 7 bases fitting TRBD1. The V segment lost 5 bases and the J segment 3 bases; nucleotides outside the gene matches: 9. Germline V CDR1 and CDR2: LNHDA, SQIVND (reference sequence). This CDR3 is built from 16 residues. The CDR3 region is CASSRTGGKANEKLFF. The CDR3 DNA reads TGTGCCAGTAGTCGGACAGGAGGAAAAGCTAATGAAAAACTGTTTTTT. Together with reference TRBV19 and TRBJ1-4, the CDR3 gives the full variable domain: DGGITQSPKYLFRKEGQNVTLSCEQNLNHDAMYWYRQDPGQGLRLIYYSQIVNDFQKGDIAEGYSVSREKKESFPLTVTSAQKNPTAFYLCASSRTGGKANEKLFFGSGTQLSVL.

This sequence joins TRBV25-1 and TRBJ2-5; 8 nucleotides match TRBD2. The CDR3 length is 14 residues. V dropped 3 bases and J dropped 5; count of bases not matched to a gene: 5. The V gene's germline CDR1 is MGHDK and CDR2 SYGVNS. The CDR3 DNA sequence: TGTGCCAGCAGTGAGACGGGACTAGGGGAGACCCAGTACTTC. The encoded protein is CASSETGLGETQYF.

This clone was detected a few times. The J gene is TRBJ2-1, the V gene TRBV2, with 8 bases aligning to TRBD2. Germline CDR1 reads SNHLY; CDR2 reads FYNNEI. J was trimmed by 8 bases and V by 8 bases; bases with no gene match: 11. CDR3 length: 14 amino acids. CDR3: CASLDDGRGDEQFF. CDR3 nucleotide sequence: TGTGCCAGCTTGGATGACGGGCGGGGGGATGAGCAGTTCTTC.